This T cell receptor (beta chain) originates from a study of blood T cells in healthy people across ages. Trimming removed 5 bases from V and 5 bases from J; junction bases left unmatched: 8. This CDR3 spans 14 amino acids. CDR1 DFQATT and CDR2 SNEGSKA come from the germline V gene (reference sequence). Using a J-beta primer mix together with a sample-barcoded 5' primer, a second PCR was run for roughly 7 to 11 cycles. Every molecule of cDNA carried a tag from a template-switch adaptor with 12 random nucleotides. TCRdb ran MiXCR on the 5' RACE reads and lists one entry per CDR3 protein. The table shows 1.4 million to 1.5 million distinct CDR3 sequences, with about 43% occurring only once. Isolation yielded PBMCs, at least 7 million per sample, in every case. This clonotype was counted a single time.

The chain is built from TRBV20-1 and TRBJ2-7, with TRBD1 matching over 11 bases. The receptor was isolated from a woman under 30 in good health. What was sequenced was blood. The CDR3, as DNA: TGCAGTGCTCCTAGGACAGGGGGCTTGGACGAGCAGTACTTC. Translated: CSAPRTGGLDEQYF.